The 20 T cell receptor beta chains given below trace back to one sample, sequenced in a study of beta chain features in type 1 diabetes. Study results and limitations: Type 1 diabetes patients had moderately but significantly shorter TCRB CDR3s in all four CD4+ subsets.

For these receptors, no antigen is known. Of the isolated RNA, all was reverse transcribed, and so the sequenced material was expressed TCRB transcripts. TCRdb keeps only in-frame clones here, not all; method: immunoSEQ multiplex PCR. The sample records around 250,000 clones, more than 13% being singletons. The sample consisted of naive CD4+ T cells from blood. The receptors derive from a man aged 25 to 45 with type 1 diabetes.

This rearrangement joins TRBV7-8 to TRBJ1-5, with TRBD1 as a possible D gene (5 bases). The CDR3 covers 16 residues. Trimming cost V 4 bases and J 5 bases, with 18 bases left between them. Germline values: CDR1 SGHVS, CDR2 FQNEAQ. This CDR3 is CASSSPTGGKDQPQHF. The DNA for the CDR3 is TGTGCCAGCAGCTCCCCGACCGGGGGTAAGGATCAGCCCCAGCATTTT.

CDR3 DNA: TGTGCCATCAGTGCAGTTGACAGCTCCTACAATGAGCAGTTCTTC. It encodes CAISAVDSSYNEQFF. The chain links TRBV10-3 to TRBJ2-1; the D gene is possibly TRBD1 (5 bases). Germline CDR1 ENHRY, CDR2 SYGVKD. Trimming shortened V by 4 bases and J by 0 bases, and 10 bases separated the two germline ends. This CDR3 has 15 amino acids.

The chain links TRBV10-3 to TRBJ1-1, with D unclear. Trimming pared 5 bases from V and 3 bases from J, leaving 7 bases between. CDR3 size: 12 residues. Germline values: CDR1 ENHRY, CDR2 SYGVKD. CDR3 DNA sequence: TGTGCCATCAGTACCCGGGACACTGAAGCTTTCTTT. Its translation: CAISTRDTEAFF.

The chain employs TRBV28 and TRBJ2-1; maybe TRBD2 (6 bases). V lost 5 bases and J lost 9, with 14 bases in between. CDR3 length: 13 amino acids. In germline, CDR1 is MDHEN, CDR2 SYDVKM. Written as DNA, the CDR3 is TGTGCCAGCAGTGACCGGGACTGGAGTGAGCAGTTCTTC. As protein: CASSDRDWSEQFF.

The chain employs TRBV6-1 and TRBJ2-1, with D maybe TRBD1 (6 bases). CDR1 and CDR2 (germline): MNHNS, SASEGT. V was cut by 4 bases and J by 0 bases, with 13 bases left in between. This CDR3 has 16 amino acids. CDR3 loop: CASSGLQGRSYNEQFF. The CDR3, as DNA: TGTGCCAGCAGTGGGTTACAGGGACGCTCCTACAATGAGCAGTTCTTC.

V usage is TRBV5-1 and J usage is TRBJ2-1; 7 nucleotides align to TRBD1. V dropped 3 bases and J dropped 0; count of bases not matched to a gene: 6. CDR3 length: 16 amino acids. CDR1 and CDR2 (germline): SGHRS, YFSETQ. CDR3 residues: CASSSGQISSYNEQFF. DNA of the CDR3: TGCGCCAGCAGCTCGGGACAGATTAGCTCCTACAATGAGCAGTTCTTC.

The table lists this clone with a few counts. V is TRBV9 and J is TRBJ2-7, with D maybe TRBD1 (6 bases). Germline values: CDR1 SGDLS, CDR2 YYNGEE. The CDR3 length is 15 residues. V lost 3 bases to trimming and J lost 0 bases, with 13 bases between them. CDR3 loop: CASSASTGSSYEQYF. For the CDR3, the DNA is TGTGCCAGCAGCGCCTCGACAGGTTCCTCCTACGAGCAGTACTTC.

A few counts support this clone. In DNA, the CDR3 is TGTGCCAGCAGCTTACCTAATCAGCCCCAGCATTTT. It translates to CASSLPNQPQHF. The chain recombines TRBV7-2 with TRBJ1-5; D is unclear. The CDR3 sequence is 12 residues long. V lost 2 bases and J lost 4, with 3 bases in between. In germline, CDR1 is SGHTA, CDR2 FQGNSA.

This clone was detected only a few times. V usage is TRBV18 and J usage is TRBJ1-1; TRBD1 might be the D (5 bases). The CDR3 length is 15 residues. Germline V lookup: CDR1 KGHSH, CDR2 LQKENI. The V and J ends lost 5 bases and 4 bases respectively, with 17 bases between them. CDR3 protein: CASSNTEGSVTEAFF. The CDR3 DNA follows: TGTGCCAGCTCAAATACGGAGGGGTCGGTCACTGAAGCTTTCTTT.

V usage is TRBV18 and J usage is TRBJ2-1; D is perhaps TRBD1 (5 bases). V lost 5 bases and J 10 bases, leaving 12 bases between the germline ends. CDR1 and CDR2 from the germline V gene are KGHSH and LQKENI. CDR3 length: 12 amino acids. The CDR3 loop reads CASSSSKGEQFF. The CDR3 bases are TGTGCCAGCTCATCCTCGAAGGGGGAGCAGTTCTTC.

Only a few counts were recorded for this clone. The chain joins TRBV5-6 to TRBJ1-5, with 7 bases fitting TRBD1. The germline V gene encodes CDR1 SGHDT and CDR2 YYEEEE. CDR3 length: 18 amino acids. With 2 bases clipped from V and 0 bases from J, the junction kept 11 bases outside the gene matches. The CDR3 DNA reads as TGTGCCAGCAGCTTTTCCGGGACAGATCCCTATAGCAATCAGCCCCAGCATTTT. Encoded protein: CASSFSGTDPYSNQPQHF.

The V call is TRBV6-1, the J call TRBJ2-7, with a weak D call TRBD1 (6 bases). CDR3 length: 12 amino acids. Germline V gene sequence: CDR1 MNHNS, CDR2 SASEGT. V was pared by 6 bases and J by 5 bases, with 11 bases between. CDR3 sequence (DNA): TGTGCCAGCAGCTCCACAGGGCACGAGCAGTACTTC. Residues: CASSSTGHEQYF.

This clone was seen a handful of times. The chain has TRBV6-5 and TRBJ1-5, with D perhaps TRBD1 (6 bases). CDR3 size: 14 residues. Germline V gene lookup returns CDR1 MNHEY and CDR2 SVGAGI. V lost 2 bases, J lost 8 bases, and 13 bases lay in between. The CDR3 region is CASSYGQGKEPQHF. CDR3 DNA sequence: TGTGCCAGCAGTTACGGGCAGGGGAAAGAGCCCCAGCATTTT.

This clone was found a few times. The chain recombines TRBV7-2 with TRBJ2-2, with D possibly matching TRBD1 (7 bases). Trimming took 0 bases from V and 3 from J, leaving 11 bases between them. The CDR3 spans 16 residues. CDR1 is SGHTA and CDR2 is FQGNSA in the germline V gene. CDR3 DNA sequence: TGTGCCAGCAGCTTAGCCAGGGGGGCGGACACCGGGGAGCTGTTTTTT. This encodes CASSLARGADTGELFF.

V usage is TRBV7-9 and J usage is TRBJ1-5; 9 bases line up with TRBD1. The V segment lost 5 bases and the J segment 9 bases; nucleotides outside the gene matches: 14. The CDR3 loop spans 16 amino acids. In germline, CDR1 is SEHNR, CDR2 FQNEAQ (reference sequence). This chain's CDR3 is CASSALYGTGNGPQHF. In DNA form, the CDR3 reads TGTGCCAGCAGCGCTCTATACGGGACAGGGAATGGGCCCCAGCATTTT.

Only a few counts were recorded for this clone. This chain links TRBV7-2 with TRBJ1-1, with a weak D call TRBD1 (6 bases). V lost 3 bases and J 5 bases, leaving 10 bases between the germline ends. The length of the CDR3 is 13 residues. The germline gives CDR1 SGHTA, CDR2 FQGNSA. CDR3 sequence (DNA): TGTGCCAGCAGCTTTACAGGGTTTACTGAAGCTTTCTTT. Its translation is CASSFTGFTEAFF.

A few counts support this clone. The CDR3 spells CASSPRQGGPYGYTF. The CDR3, as DNA: TGTGCCAGCAGCCCCCGACAGGGGGGTCCCTATGGCTACACCTTC. The chain couples TRBV7-8 to TRBJ1-2; TRBD1 aligns across 9 bases. V shed 5 bases, J shed 4 bases, and the junction held 8 bases outside the gene matches. The germline CDR1 and CDR2 sequences are SGHVS and FQNEAQ. The length of the CDR3 is 15 residues.

This clone came up a few times. The gene calls are TRBV7-3 and TRBJ2-6; 7 bases agree with TRBD1. The CDR3 runs 16 residues. CDR1 SGHTA and CDR2 FQGTGA come from the germline V gene. The V segment lost 0 bases and the J segment 1 base; nucleotides outside the gene matches: 0. The CDR3 DNA reads as TGTGCCAGCAGCTTAACGGGACAGTCTGGGGCCAACGTCCTGACTTTC. Protein product: CASSLTGQSGANVLTF.

CDR3 loop: CASSPNQDSNQPQHF. DNA of the CDR3: TGTGCCAGCTCACCAAATCAGGATAGCAATCAGCCCCAGCATTTT. V and J are TRBV18 and TRBJ1-5; D remains ambiguous. CDR1 KGHSH and CDR2 LQKENI come from the germline V gene. V was trimmed by 2 bases and J by 0 bases, leaving 8 bases between them. This CDR3 spans 15 amino acids.

A note on this clone: The same CDR3 can be traced to other DNA sequences in this sample. The chain combines TRBV9 with TRBJ2-1, with 7 positions matching TRBD2. V shed 0 bases and J 4 bases; nucleotides not matched to a gene: 1. The CDR3 is 14 residues long. Germline V gives CDR1 SGDLS, CDR2 YYNGEE. For the CDR3, the DNA is TGTGCCAGCAGCGTAGCTAGCGGTTACAATGAGCAGTTCTTC. This sequence encodes CASSVASGYNEQFF.